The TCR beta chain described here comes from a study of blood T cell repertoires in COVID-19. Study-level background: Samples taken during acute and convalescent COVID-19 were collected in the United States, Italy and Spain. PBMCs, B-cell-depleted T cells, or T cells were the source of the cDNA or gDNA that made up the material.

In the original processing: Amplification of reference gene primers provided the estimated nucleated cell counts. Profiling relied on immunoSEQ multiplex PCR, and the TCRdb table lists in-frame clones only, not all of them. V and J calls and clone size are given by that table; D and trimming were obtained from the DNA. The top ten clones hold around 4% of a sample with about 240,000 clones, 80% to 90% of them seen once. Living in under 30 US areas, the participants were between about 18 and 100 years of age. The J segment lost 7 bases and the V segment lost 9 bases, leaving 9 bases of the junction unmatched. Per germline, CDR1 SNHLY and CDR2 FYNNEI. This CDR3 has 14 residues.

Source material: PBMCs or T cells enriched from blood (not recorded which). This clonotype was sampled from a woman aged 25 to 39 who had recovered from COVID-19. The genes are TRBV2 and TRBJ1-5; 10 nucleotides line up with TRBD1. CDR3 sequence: CASKTGGNWQPQHF. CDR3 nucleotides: TGTGCCAGTAAGACAGGGGGCAATTGGCAGCCCCAGCATTTT.